The 17 T cell receptor beta chains in this list originate from one sample, sequenced in a study of T cells in Graves' hyperthyroidism and ophthalmopathy. RNA transcripts yielded amplified TCR beta CDR3 regions. A first-round RT-PCR of the TCR CDR3 used the HTBI primer set. TCRdb processed the multiplex PCR reads anew with MiXCR; each CDR3 protein has one entry. Among around 240,000 distinct CDR3 sequences listed, 13% to 15% were seen once. The sample was blood. These receptors originate from a woman aged 40 to 55 with Graves' hyperthyroidism that later progressed to Graves' ophthalmopathy.

There are many counts of this clonotype. The chain couples TRBV28 to TRBJ2-1; D is possibly TRBD1 or TRBD2 (7 bases each). With 5 bases removed from V and 8 bases from J, the gap between germline ends came to 28 bases. The CDR3 is 18 residues long. Germline CDR1 and CDR2: MDHEN and SYDVKM. CDR3 DNA: TGTGCCAGCAGTCCGGGTGGGACCAGGGGGGGCATTCAGTATGAGCAGTTCTTC. Amino acid sequence: CASSPGGTRGGIQYEQFF.

Many counts were recorded for this clonotype. The J gene is TRBJ2-1, the V gene TRBV11-2, with D possibly being TRBD2 (5 bases). V lost 1 base to trimming and J lost 0 bases, with 10 bases between them. The CDR3 totals 16 residues. The germline gives CDR1 SGHAT, CDR2 FQNNGV. This CDR3 reads CASSLALAYSYNEQFF. CDR3 bases: TGTGCCAGCAGCTTAGCCCTAGCTTACTCCTACAATGAGCAGTTCTTC.

The CDR3 coding sequence is TGTGCCAGCATCGGGACAGGGGATGGCTACACCTTC. Protein: CASIGTGDGYTF. V and J are TRBV28 and TRBJ1-2; 10 bases match TRBD1. After removal of 7 bases from V and 6 bases from J, the junction contained 2 bases not matched to a gene. Germline V lookup: CDR1 MDHEN, CDR2 SYDVKM. The CDR3 runs to 12 residues.

This clonotype was recorded a few times. A much larger clone lies a single base off, so this may be a read error. The genes are TRBV12-3 or TRBV12-4 and TRBJ2-1; 9 positions match TRBD2. This CDR3 has 15 amino acids. CDR3 region: CASIWTSATYNKQFF. CDR3 DNA sequence: TGTGCCAGCATTTGGACTAGCGCGACTTACAATAAGCAGTTCTTC.

This clonotype showed up many times. The CDR3: CASRPRPTRDNEQFF. The DNA of the CDR3 is TGTGCCAGCAGACCCCGCCCCACTCGCGACAATGAGCAGTTCTTC. The V and J genes are TRBV12-3 or TRBV12-4 and TRBJ2-1; the D is unclear. This CDR3 comprises 15 residues. Trimming took 6 bases from V and 5 from J, leaving 17 bases between them.

In this sample, this clonotype turned up many times. The chain combines TRBV5-1 with TRBJ1-1; D remains unclear. The CDR3 has 15 residues. CDR1 is SGHRS and CDR2 is YFSETQ in the germline V gene. V was shortened by 4 bases and J by 1 base, with 14 bases between the two germline ends. The CDR3 protein is CASSTQAPENTEAFF. The DNA of the CDR3 is TGCGCCAGCAGCACCCAGGCTCCGGAGAACACTGAAGCTTTCTTT.

This clonotype was observed at least ten times. This rearrangement joins TRBV10-1 to TRBJ2-2; D is possibly TRBD2 (5 bases). The CDR3 extends over 16 amino acids. Trimming removed 2 bases from V and 2 bases from J, with 12 bases in between. CDR1 WNHNN and CDR2 SYGVQD come from the germline V gene (reference sequence). The CDR3 sequence is CASSEVAFGNTGELFF. DNA of the CDR3: TGCGCCAGCAGTGAGGTAGCGTTCGGTAACACCGGGGAGCTGTTTTTT.

This clonotype was counted between two and nine times. The V call is TRBV9, the J call TRBJ1-5; no reliable D call. The V gene lost 0 bases and the J gene lost 3 bases, with 7 bases spanning the gap. Germline CDR1 and CDR2: SGDLS and YYNGEE. The CDR3 extends over 14 amino acids. The CDR3 sequence is CASSVDQSNQPQHF. The DNA for the CDR3 is TGTGCCAGCAGCGTAGACCAGTCCAATCAGCCCCAGCATTTT.

The sample holds many counts of this clonotype. The V and J genes are TRBV13 and TRBJ2-7; 8 nucleotides align to TRBD2. CDR1 is PRHDT, CDR2 FYEKMQ, per germline (reference sequence). The CDR3 runs 16 residues. V lost 0 bases to trimming and J lost 3 bases; unmatched junction nucleotides: 7. The CDR3 here is CASSLGGSGKYYEQYF. CDR3 sequence (DNA): TGTGCCAGCAGCTTAGGAGGTAGCGGGAAGTACTACGAGCAGTACTTC.

This clonotype has more than one count but fewer than ten. The V and J genes are TRBV7-9 and TRBJ1-3; D uncertain. The V end lost 6 bases, the J end lost 0 bases, and 9 bases lay between the germline ends. This CDR3 is built from 14 residues. Germline-derived CDR1 and CDR2 are SEHNR and FQNEAQ (reference sequence). This CDR3 reads CASRSDNSGNTIYF. The CDR3 region has the DNA TGTGCCAGCAGGTCCGACAACTCTGGAAACACCATATATTTT.

This clonotype was counted at least ten times. CDR3 residues: CSAESPSGRRNEQFF. The DNA for the CDR3 is TGCAGTGCTGAGTCCCCTAGCGGGAGGCGCAATGAGCAGTTCTTC. The rearrangement joins TRBV20-1 to TRBJ2-1, with 11 bases lining up with TRBD2. Germline-derived CDR1 and CDR2 are DFQATT and SNEGSKA (reference sequence). This CDR3 contains 15 residues. V trimming: 5 bases; J trimming: 6 bases; junction bases outside the gene matches: 9.

This clonotype was counted ten times or more. The chain couples TRBV4-2 to TRBJ1-1; D is uncertain. CDR1 is LGHNA and CDR2 is YNFKEQ in the germline V gene. This CDR3 contains 15 residues. The V and J ends lost 0 bases and 4 bases respectively, with 12 bases between them. The CDR3 protein is CASSQEGRSRTEAFF. The CDR3 DNA reads as TGTGCCAGCAGCCAAGAAGGTCGATCCCGCACTGAAGCTTTCTTT.

This clonotype has at least ten counts. The V and J genes are TRBV15 and TRBJ1-4; maybe TRBD1 (5 bases). Germline lookup yields CDR1 LNHNV and CDR2 YYDKDF (reference sequence). V was trimmed by 1 base and J by 3 bases, leaving 12 bases between them. CDR3 length: 16 amino acids. Here the CDR3 DNA reads TGTGCCACCAGCAGAGGCGGGACTGACTCTAATGAAAAACTGTTTTTT. Translation: CATSRGGTDSNEKLFF.

Notes on this clonotype: A much larger clonotype is one base distant, so this may be a read error. In nucleotides, the CDR3 is TGTTCCAGCAGTCGACTCTTAAAGGTTCCTGAAGCTTTCTTT. This sequence encodes CSSSRLLKVPEAFF. V and J are TRBV28 and TRBJ1-1; D is undetermined. Germline V gives CDR1 MDHEN, CDR2 SYDVKM. The CDR3 is made up of 14 amino acids.

This clonotype has at least ten counts. The chain uses TRBV20-1 and TRBJ2-7; 10 bases align to TRBD1. The CDR3 totals 16 residues. In germline, CDR1 is DFQATT, CDR2 SNEGSKA (reference sequence). Unmatched junction bases numbered 10, after V lost 0 bases and J lost 5 bases. CDR3 DNA: TGCAGTGCTAGAGATCCGGGGACAGGGGATTTCAACGAGCAGTACTTC. This codes for CSARDPGTGDFNEQYF.

The V call is TRBV4-1, the J call TRBJ2-2, with D perhaps TRBD2 (6 bases). V shed 4 bases and J shed 7 bases, with 16 bases lying between them. The germline V gene has CDR1 MGHRA and CDR2 YSYEKL. The CDR3 is 15 residues long. As DNA, the CDR3 is TGCGCCAGCAGCCGGGCGCCCGGGGGTGTCGGGGAGCTGTTTTTT. Translation: CASSRAPGGVGELFF.

The table lists this clonotype with a few counts. The chain combines TRBV5-6 with TRBJ1-6; 7 nucleotides agree with TRBD1. J lost 7 bases, V lost 4 bases, and 5 bases had no gene match. This CDR3 comprises 14 residues. The germline CDR1 and CDR2 sequences are SGHDT and YYEEEE. The CDR3 sequence is CASSPGQMNSPLHF. For the CDR3, the DNA is TGTGCCAGCAGCCCGGGACAGATGAATTCACCCCTCCACTTT.